A single TCR beta chain is shown here with its context. This specimen comes from a study of blood T cell repertoires in COVID-19. Across the study: Researchers got acute and convalescent COVID-19 samples from the United States, Italy and Spain. From T cells, B-cell-depleted T cells, or PBMCs came the material, which was cDNA or gDNA.

This CDR3 comprises 14 residues. With 5 bases clipped from V and 3 bases from J, the junction kept 3 bases outside the gene matches. Germline CDR1 reads MNHEY; CDR2 reads SVGAGI. In the authors' workflow: Reference gene primer amplification gave nucleated cell count estimates. Repertoires were generated with immunoSEQ multiplex PCR, while TCRdb's copy carries only in-frame clones and drops some. V and J calls and clone size are those listed in that table; D and trimming were worked out from the DNA. The sample includes about 120,000 clones, about 88% of them seen just once. This clonotype was sampled from a woman in her 70s who had recovered from COVID-19. V and J are TRBV6-5 and TRBJ2-7; 11 bases agree with TRBD2. Sequencing used peripheral blood. The CDR3 nucleotides read TGTGCCAGCAGTAGACTAGCGGGGAGCTACGAGCAGTACTTC. This encodes CASSRLAGSYEQYF.